This T cell receptor (beta chain) was profiled in a study of T cells in Graves' hyperthyroidism and ophthalmopathy. Study outcomes and limitations: Model-based prediction identified ophthalmopathy a median roughly 5.9 months prior to its onset.

There were TCR beta CDR3 regions amplified from RNA transcripts. First-round RT-PCR targeting the TCR CDR3 was performed with the HTBI primer set. TCRdb reanalysed the multiplex PCR reads using MiXCR and keeps one entry per CDR3 protein. Among hundreds of thousands of distinct CDR3 sequences, 15% to 20% were seen once, and the ten largest hold 3.5% to 4%. Germline V lookup: CDR1 MNHNS, CDR2 SASEGT. CDR3 length: 15 residues. Losses at the gene ends were 6 bases for V and 4 bases for J; bases not matched to a gene: 9. As to this clonotype: Its antigen is currently unknown.

The clonotype comes from a woman aged 25 to 45 with Graves' hyperthyroidism. V gene TRBV6-1 combines with J gene TRBJ2-1, with TRBD1 identical over 7 bases. The sample taken for sequencing was blood. The CDR3 sequence: CASSRQGRGYNEQFF. The CDR3 nucleotides are TGTGCCAGCAGCCGACAGGGTCGAGGGTACAATGAGCAGTTCTTC.